The 4 T cell receptor beta chains given below trace back to one sample, sequenced in a study of shared clonotypes between healthy human individuals. This table comes from immunoSEQ multiplex PCR, and its TCRdb copy is limited to in-frame clones, with some not included. The sample comprises roughly 2.5 million clones, 90% to 95% of which are singletons, and roughly 0.15% rests with the top ten. Material for sequencing was naive CD4+ T cells sorted from blood. The subset here: CD45RA+ positively selected. The source of these receptors is a man between 18 and 29 years old in good health.

CDR3 sequence (DNA): TGCGCCAGCAGCCCTGTAGCGGGACAGAGTGAGCAGTTCTTC. It is translated as CASSPVAGQSEQFF. The J gene is TRBJ2-1, the V gene TRBV5-1, with D perhaps TRBD2 (8 bases). V shed 4 bases and J shed 9 bases, with 17 bases lying between them. CDR3 size: 14 residues. Germline loops: CDR1 SGHRS, CDR2 YFSETQ.

The chain uses TRBV6-6 and TRBJ2-5; the match to TRBD2 covers 10 bases. V gave up 5 bases and J gave up 3 bases; unmatched junction bases: 9. The CDR3 sequence is 16 residues long. Germline CDR1 MNHNY, CDR2 SVGAGI (reference sequence). CDR3 amino acids: CASSTGGGLAEETQYF. DNA for the CDR3: TGTGCCAGCAGTACAGGGGGAGGACTAGCGGAAGAGACCCAGTACTTC.

As DNA, the CDR3 is TGCGCCAGCAGCTTGGGCGGCGGACCTAACTATGGCTACACCTTC. Amino acids: CASSLGGGPNYGYTF. The chain has TRBV5-1 and TRBJ1-2; D ambiguous. V was pared by 0 bases and J by 0 bases, with 9 bases between. CDR1 and CDR2 (germline): SGHRS, YFSETQ. The CDR3 runs to 15 residues.

The chain is built from TRBV30 and TRBJ1-1; TRBD1 matches at 10 bases. Losses at the gene ends were 4 bases for V and 1 base for J; bases not matched to a gene: 6. The CDR3 totals 15 residues. The germline CDR1 and CDR2 sequences are GTSNPN and SVGIG (reference sequence). As DNA, the CDR3 is TGTGCCTGGAACCGACAGGGGGCGAAGAACACTGAAGCTTTCTTT. Its protein product is CAWNRQGAKNTEAFF. The full variable domain, its missing parts supplied by reference TRBV30 and TRBJ1-1, is SQTIHQWPATLVQPVGSPLSLECTVEGTSNPNLYWYRQAAGRGLQLLFYSVGIGQISSEVPQNLSASRPQDRQFILSSKKLLLSDSGFYLCAWNRQGAKNTEAFFGQGTRLTVV.